This is a list of T cell receptor beta chains from one sample in a study of blood T cell repertoires in COVID-19. Only in-frame clones appear in the TCRdb table, and some are missing; sequencing was by immunoSEQ multiplex PCR. The data contain more than 85,000 clones, about 85% of them singletons. Sequenced sample: peripheral blood. The receptor set was obtained from a human donor in a cohort sampled during active COVID-19. CDR3s include the opening cysteine and the closing phenylalanine or tryptophan. The D gene is left open where the match is weak. Clone size is stated in some rows and not others, as once, few, many or a class when expanded.

J,D,size,V,CDR3,DNA
TRBJ2-1,NA,NA,TRBV7-2,CASSLVRGLDYNEQFF,TGTGCCAGCAGCTTAGTACGCGGGCTTGACTACAATGAGCAGTTCTTC
TRBJ2-1,NA,once,TRBV30,CAWSMSNNEQFF,TGTGCCTGGAGTATGTCCAACAATGAGCAGTTCTTC
TRBJ1-1,NA,NA,TRBV29-1,CSVEGSSLRGTEAFF,TGCAGCGTTGAAGGGTCCAGTCTCAGGGGCACTGAAGCTTTCTTT
TRBJ2-5,TRBD2,NA,TRBV11-2,CASSSPLAGANQETQYF,TGTGCCAGCAGCTCCCCTTTAGCGGGGGCGAACCAAGAGACCCAGTACTTC
TRBJ1-2,TRBD1,NA,TRBV28,CATAFGGQGKDYGYTF,TGTGCCACTGCGTTCGGCGGACAGGGAAAAGACTATGGCTACACCTTC
TRBJ2-3,TRBD2,NA,TRBV5-8,CASSYPLGGSTDTQYF,TGTGCCAGCAGCTACCCCCTGGGGGGGAGCACAGATACGCAGTATTTT
TRBJ1-3,NA,NA,TRBV4-1,CASSQLPSSGNTIYF,TGCGCCAGCAGCCAATTGCCGAGCTCTGGAAACACCATATATTTT
TRBJ2-7,NA,NA,TRBV5-1,CASTQSAGSAEQYF,TGCGCCAGCACCCAATCGGCGGGGTCCGCCGAGCAGTACTTC
TRBJ2-7,NA,NA,TRBV7-2,CASSLWQIYEQYF,TGTGCCAGCAGCTTATGGCAGATCTACGAGCAGTACTTC
TRBJ2-1,TRBD2,NA,TRBV7-2,CASSVSGGSYNEQFF,TGTGCCAGCAGCGTTAGCGGGGGCTCCTACAATGAGCAGTTCTTC
TRBJ1-2,TRBD1,NA,TRBV28,CASSTFRDREGNGYTF,TGTGCCAGCAGTACATTTCGGGACAGGGAGGGTAATGGCTACACCTTC
TRBJ2-7,NA,NA,TRBV7-2,CASSPHRDTLYEQYF,TGTGCCAGCAGCCCCCACAGGGACACCCTTTACGAGCAGTACTTC
TRBJ1-3,NA,NA,TRBV5-6,CASSLGGLLSGNTIYF,TGTGCCAGCAGCTTGGGGGGGCTCCTCTCTGGAAACACCATATATTTT
TRBJ1-1,NA,NA,TRBV28,CASSLGGLRSTEAFF,TGTGCCAGCAGTTTAGGGGGCCTGAGGTCCACTGAAGCTTTCTTT
TRBJ1-1,NA,NA,TRBV6-6,CASRRGSVDTEAFF,TGTGCCAGCAGGAGAGGGAGTGTTGACACTGAAGCTTTCTTT
TRBJ1-2,TRBD1,NA,TRBV6-5,CASGQGPYGYTF,TGTGCCAGCGGACAGGGTCCCTATGGCTACACCTTC
TRBJ1-5,TRBD1,NA,TRBV19,CASSIYGTGSNQPQHF,TGTGCCAGTAGTATCTATGGGACAGGGAGCAATCAGCCCCAGCATTTT
TRBJ2-5,NA,NA,TRBV19,CASSIGGQNQETQYF,TGTGCCAGTAGTATCGGTGGACAGAACCAAGAGACCCAGTACTTC
TRBJ2-3,TRBD1,NA,TRBV11-2,CASSERGQGAGTDTQYF,TGTGCCAGCAGCGAGCGGGGACAGGGGGCCGGCACAGATACGCAGTATTTT
TRBJ1-4,TRBD1,NA,TRBV7-9,CASSSRTGRNEKLFF,TGTGCCAGCAGCTCTAGGACAGGCCGAAATGAAAAACTGTTTTTT
TRBJ1-1,TRBD1,NA,TRBV18,CASSTGQGSSEAFF,TGTGCCAGCTCAACAGGACAGGGAAGTTCTGAAGCTTTCTTT
TRBJ1-1,NA,NA,TRBV5-1,CASSLVVNTEAFF,TGCGCCAGCAGCTTGGTAGTGAACACTGAAGCTTTCTTT
TRBJ1-6,NA,NA,TRBV6-2/TRBV6-3,CASSYREVWNSPLHF,TGTGCCAGCAGTTACAGGGAGGTGTGGAATTCACCCCTCCACTTT
TRBJ2-5,TRBD1,NA,TRBV5-1,CASSVTGVETQYF,TGCGCCAGCAGCGTGACAGGGGTCGAGACCCAGTACTTC
TRBJ2-1,TRBD2,NA,TRBV29-1,CSVEGASGGGGTYNEQFF,TGCAGCGTTGAAGGCGCTAGCGGGGGTGGAGGGACCTACAATGAGCAGTTCTTC
TRBJ2-1,NA,NA,TRBV4-1,CASSQEGVSGYNEQFF,TGCGCCAGCAGCCAAGAAGGGGTTAGCGGCTACAATGAGCAGTTCTTC
TRBJ2-7,TRBD2,NA,TRBV6-2/TRBV6-3,CASSHRTSGAYEQYF,TGTGCCAGCAGCCACCGGACTAGCGGGGCCTACGAGCAGTACTTC
TRBJ2-7,TRBD2,NA,TRBV4-2,CASSQAPAGDFMVYEQYF,TGTGCCAGCAGCCAAGCCCCAGCGGGAGACTTTATGGTGTACGAGCAGTACTTC
TRBJ2-7,NA,NA,TRBV5-6,CASSLEGVGTRPYEQYF,TGTGCCAGCAGCTTGGAGGGGGTTGGGACGCGTCCCTACGAGCAGTACTTC
TRBJ2-3,TRBD1,NA,TRBV7-9,CASSLGTTGADTQYF,TGTGCCAGCAGCTTAGGAACGACAGGGGCAGATACGCAGTATTTT
TRBJ2-5,NA,NA,TRBV9,CASSVATSGAQYF,TGTGCCAGCAGCGTAGCTACTTCGGGGGCCCAGTACTTC
TRBJ2-7,TRBD2,NA,TRBV29-1,CSVQGYLAGATSYEQYF,TGCAGCGTCCAAGGGTACTTAGCGGGAGCTACCTCCTACGAGCAGTACTTC
TRBJ2-7,NA,NA,TRBV5-1,CASSLELGAGYEQYF,TGCGCCAGCAGCTTGGAACTGGGGGCAGGGTACGAGCAGTACTTC
TRBJ2-1,TRBD2,NA,TRBV12-3/TRBV12-4,CATTSGNEQFF,TGTGCCACGACTAGCGGCAATGAGCAGTTCTTC
TRBJ1-6,NA,NA,TRBV7-8,CASSFSRVLTPLHF,TGTGCCAGCAGCTTCAGCAGGGTTCTTACACCCCTCCACTTT